This TCR beta chain originates from a study of blood T cell repertoires in COVID-19. For the study at large: Samples taken during acute and convalescent COVID-19 were collected in the United States, Italy and Spain. T cells, B-cell-depleted T cells, or PBMCs provided the cDNA or gDNA that served as material.

In the study's own analysis: Reference gene primer amplification gave estimated nucleated cell counts. Libraries were prepared by immunoSEQ multiplex PCR; TCRdb keeps only in-frame clonotypes and omits some of them. The DNA gave D and trimming, while V, J and clone size come from that table. The sample shows around 180,000 clones, approximately 87% of them seen only once. The CDR3 is 17 residues long. The germline V gene encodes CDR1 LNHDA and CDR2 SQIVND (reference sequence). V was pared by 6 bases and J by 7 bases, with 14 bases of the junction left unmatched. Sequenced: peripheral blood. The chain is built from TRBV19 and TRBJ2-3; 12 nucleotides agree with TRBD2. The sequence came from a man aged 35-49 years with active or convalescent COVID-19. CDR3 in amino acids: CASSAGLAGYIRYTQYF. The DNA of the CDR3 is TGTGCCAGTAGCGCGGGACTAGCGGGTTACATCCGTTATACGCAGTATTTT.